This passage covers 23 T cell receptor beta chains from one sample sequenced in a study of Ad26.COV2.S vaccination and SARS-CoV-2 variants. Method: immunoSEQ multiplex PCR; TCRdb's copy keeps in-frame clones and lacks some. Of 360,000 or so clones in the sample, about 91% were seen once. Treatment of the sample: over 15 received Ad26.COV2.S at low or high dose, single or two shots; about five received placebo; per-sample allocation not given. Samples analyzed were those drawn on day 63 after the first vaccine or placebo injection. This specimen was peripheral blood, taken in a trial of Ad26.COV2.S vaccine versus placebo. These receptors were obtained from a person aged 18-60 years who received the Ad26.COV2.S COVID-19 vaccine or a placebo.

This clone was observed once. The CDR3 region has the DNA TGTGCCTGGAGTGTCAAGGGCCGGCGGGAGCTGTTTTTT. It encodes CAWSVKGRRELFF. J is TRBJ2-2 and V is TRBV30; D remains ambiguous. The ends were cut back, 0 bases at V and 9 bases at J, with 11 bases in the middle. The V gene's germline CDR1 is GTSNPN and CDR2 SVGIG (reference sequence). The length of the CDR3 is 13 residues.

The chain joins TRBV7-2 to TRBJ1-1, with D possibly TRBD1 on 5 matching bases. Germline V gene data show CDR1 as SGHTA and CDR2 as FQGNSA. Trimming cost V 4 bases and J 1 base, with 7 bases left between them. This CDR3 contains 13 residues. For the CDR3, the DNA is TGTGCCAGCAGCTCCCAGGGGAACACTGAAGCTTTCTTT. It translates to CASSSQGNTEAFF.

The V gene is TRBV28, the J gene TRBJ1-6, with D hard to call. CDR3 length: 14 residues. V was cut by 6 bases and J by 7 bases, with 13 bases left in between. Germline V CDR1 and CDR2: MDHEN, SYDVKM. CDR3 region: CASSLPGENSPLHF. The CDR3 region has the DNA TGTGCCAGCAGCCTTCCGGGAGAGAATTCACCCCTCCACTTT.

The gene calls are TRBV5-4 and TRBJ1-2; D uncertain. Germline CDR1 reads SGHNT; CDR2 reads YYREEE (reference sequence). CDR3 length: 11 amino acids. Trimming left V 0 bases short and J 7 bases short, with 4 bases between. This CDR3 reads CASSLASGYTF. The CDR3 region has the DNA TGTGCCAGCAGCTTGGCGTCTGGCTACACCTTC.

The rearrangement links TRBV6-5 to TRBJ2-1; a possible D gene is TRBD2 (6 bases). V was trimmed by 11 bases and J by 0 bases, leaving 14 bases between them. This CDR3 is built from 14 residues. Germline lookup yields CDR1 MNHEY and CDR2 SVGAGI. The CDR3 spells CARPRGCSYNEQFF. CDR3 in DNA: TGTGCCCGCCCTCGGGGGTGCTCCTACAATGAGCAGTTCTTC.

This rearrangement joins TRBV24-1 to TRBJ2-1; D not resolved. CDR1 KGHDR and CDR2 SFDVKD come from the germline V gene. This CDR3 contains 11 residues. Trimming removed 9 bases at V and 0 bases at J, with 2 bases between. CDR3 residues: CATGSYNEQFF. The CDR3 DNA reads as TGTGCCACCGGCTCCTACAATGAGCAGTTCTTC.

This clone occurred once. The genes are TRBV30 and TRBJ2-7, with 8 bases aligning to TRBD2. This CDR3 spans 15 amino acids. CDR1 is GTSNPN, CDR2 SVGIG, per germline (reference sequence). V gave up 5 bases and J gave up 4 bases; unmatched junction bases: 13. The DNA of the CDR3 is TGTGCCTGGGGGAACCCTAGCGGGTCGGGATACGAGCAGTACTTC. This codes for CAWGNPSGSGYEQYF.

The genes are TRBV19 and TRBJ2-7; TRBD2 might be the D (5 bases). The CDR3 is 14 residues long. The germline CDR1 and CDR2 sequences are LNHDA and SQIVND (reference sequence). Trimming left V 1 base short and J 4 bases short, with 11 bases between. The CDR3: CASSIVGELYEQYF. The CDR3 DNA sequence: TGTGCCAGTAGTATAGTTGGGGAGTTGTACGAGCAGTACTTC.

This chain links TRBV7-8 with TRBJ2-1; TRBD2 agrees at 8 bases. CDR1 and CDR2 from the germline V gene are SGHVS and FQNEAQ. Trimming took 5 bases from V and 3 from J; bases not matched to a gene: 6. CDR3 length: 15 residues. In DNA form, the CDR3 reads TGTGCCAGCAGCCTAAACGCGGGGGGCTACAATGAGCAGTTCTTC. It is translated as CASSLNAGGYNEQFF.

The V and J genes are TRBV19 and TRBJ1-5; 8 bases are shared with TRBD1. Germline CDR1 reads LNHDA; CDR2 reads SQIVND (reference sequence). CDR3 size: 14 residues. The V gene end was trimmed by 2 bases and the J gene end by 7 bases; junction bases not matched to a gene: 4. The CDR3 DNA sequence: TGTGCCAGTAGTATAAGGACAGGGTCGCAGCCCCAGCATTTT. It encodes CASSIRTGSQPQHF.

CDR3 nucleotide sequence: TGCGCCAGCAGCCCCGGAGGAGGGAGGAGTACCTACAATGAGCAGTTCTTC. Its translation is CASSPGGGRSTYNEQFF. J is TRBJ2-1 and V is TRBV5-1, with D perhaps TRBD2 (6 bases). CDR3 size: 17 residues. Germline CDR1 SGHRS, CDR2 YFSETQ. V lost 4 bases, J lost 2 bases, and 19 bases lay in between.

The chain uses TRBV2 and TRBJ2-2; possibly TRBD2 for D (6 bases). CDR1 is SNHLY and CDR2 is FYNNEI in the germline V gene. The CDR3 length is 14 residues. The V and J ends lost 8 bases and 1 base respectively, with 11 bases between them. The CDR3 nucleotides are TGTGCCAGCGAGGGAGCGGGGAACACCGGGGAGCTGTTTTTT. Its translation is CASEGAGNTGELFF.

The J gene is TRBJ2-7, the V gene TRBV6-5; D perhaps matches TRBD1 (6 bases). The germline CDR1 and CDR2 sequences are MNHEY and SVGAGI. V dropped 8 bases and J dropped 1 base, with 12 bases sitting between them. The CDR3 consists of 13 residues. The DNA for the CDR3 is TGTGCCAGCGGGGGCGGCCCATCCTACGAGCAGTACTTC. Its protein product is CASGGGPSYEQYF.

This chain uses TRBV4-3 with TRBJ2-3; TRBD2 agrees at 8 bases. Germline V gene data show CDR1 as LGHNA and CDR2 as YSLEER. The CDR3 length is 13 residues. V was pared by 2 bases and J by 7 bases, with 2 bases of the junction left unmatched. The CDR3 region has the DNA TGCGCCAGCAGCCAAACTAGCGGAAATACGCAGTATTTT. This codes for CASSQTSGNTQYF.

The chain couples TRBV5-4 to TRBJ1-1, with 11 positions matching TRBD1. This CDR3 has 14 residues. V trimming: 3 bases; J trimming: 4 bases; junction bases outside the gene matches: 2. Germline CDR1 and CDR2: SGHNT and YYREEE (reference sequence). The CDR3 DNA reads as TGTGCCAGCAGCTCCGGGACAGGGGGCACTGAAGCTTTCTTT. It yields the protein CASSSGTGGTEAFF.

This clone has only a few counts. This rearrangement joins TRBV7-2 to TRBJ2-1; tentatively, D is TRBD2 (6 bases). Per the germline V gene, CDR1 is SGHTA and CDR2 is FQGNSA. V lost 5 bases to trimming and J lost 10 bases, with 12 bases between them. The CDR3 covers 12 residues. The CDR3 is CASSQMAGEQFF. The CDR3 nucleotides are TGTGCCAGCAGCCAAATGGCGGGAGAGCAGTTCTTC.

The chain is built from TRBV3-1 (or the pseudogene TRBV3-2) and TRBJ2-1; perhaps TRBD2 as D (5 bases). Germline V gene lookup returns CDR1 LGHDT and CDR2 YNNKEL (reference sequence). Trimming stripped 4 bases from V and 5 bases from J, with 18 bases between. The CDR3 runs to 16 residues. The CDR3 protein is CASSLDPTGNHNEQFF. The CDR3 nucleotides read TGTGCCAGCAGCCTCGACCCGACGGGGAATCACAATGAGCAGTTCTTC.

This clone was counted a few times. The V gene is TRBV6-1, the J gene TRBJ1-1; D possibly corresponds to TRBD1 (5 bases). V was clipped by 3 bases and J by 7 bases, with 18 bases between them. CDR1 and CDR2 from the germline V gene are MNHNS and SASEGT. The CDR3 runs to 15 residues. CDR3 residues: CASSDRRDGSGEAFF. In DNA form, the CDR3 reads TGTGCCAGCAGTGACCGTCGGGACGGTTCGGGTGAAGCTTTCTTT.

V usage is TRBV3-1 (or the pseudogene TRBV3-2) and J usage is TRBJ2-7; D assignment may be TRBD1 or TRBD2 (5 bases each). The CDR3 has 16 amino acids. V lost 3 bases to trimming and J lost 0 bases, with 15 bases between them. Germline loops: CDR1 LGHDT, CDR2 YNNKEL (reference sequence). In DNA form, the CDR3 reads TGTGCCAGCAGCCAGGCCACCGGGACCCCCTCCTACGAGCAGTACTTC. Protein sequence: CASSQATGTPSYEQYF.

The V gene is TRBV2, the J gene TRBJ2-4, with a tentative D call TRBD2 (5 bases). Germline V lookup: CDR1 SNHLY, CDR2 FYNNEI. This CDR3 is built from 13 residues. The V and J ends lost 7 bases and 2 bases respectively, with 9 bases between them. The CDR3 DNA sequence: TGTGCCAGCACGGGATCCCCCAAAAACATTCAGTACTTC. It encodes CASTGSPKNIQYF.

CDR3 nucleotides: TGTGCCAGCAGCGGGCCCTGGACAGCCTATGGCTACACCTTC. Protein product: CASSGPWTAYGYTF. The chain couples TRBV28 to TRBJ1-2; tentative D call: TRBD1 (6 bases). V lost 6 bases, J lost 4 bases, and 15 bases lay in between. The CDR3 runs to 14 residues. From germline, CDR1 is MDHEN and CDR2 SYDVKM.

This clone was observed a few times. The chain combines TRBV7-9 with TRBJ1-2; D is uncertain. Trimming cost V 10 bases and J 8 bases, with 17 bases left between them. The CDR3 length is 12 residues. CDR1 is SEHNR, CDR2 FQNEAQ, per germline (reference sequence). The CDR3: CATYIPLLGYTF. The CDR3 DNA reads TGTGCCACCTACATACCGTTATTAGGCTACACCTTC.

The rearrangement uses TRBV7-9 and TRBJ2-7; D is tentatively TRBD1 or TRBD2 (5 bases each). V dropped 2 bases and J dropped 5 bases, with 13 bases sitting between them. Germline V gene lookup returns CDR1 SEHNR and CDR2 FQNEAQ (reference sequence). This CDR3 has 14 residues. The chain's CDR3 is CASSLWGFSDEQYF. The CDR3, as DNA: TGTGCCAGCAGCTTATGGGGGTTCTCGGACGAGCAGTACTTC.